The T cell receptor beta chain under discussion was sequenced for a study of T cells after yellow fever vaccination. General observations from the study: Abundant contaminating clonotypes from the bulk population could appear in FACS-sorted repertoires.

This CDR3 is built from 17 residues. Germline CDR1 MNHEY, CDR2 SMNVEV (reference sequence). Trimming removed 1 base from V and 1 base from J, with 16 bases in between. Via MiXCR, TCRdb re-called the 5' RACE reads, giving one row per CDR3 protein. The repertoire has under 400,000 distinct CDR3 sequences, 11% of them found once; the top ten carry 15% to 20%. Details on this clonotype: Antigen: not known.

The chain is built from TRBV27 and TRBJ2-5; the D gene is possibly TRBD1 (6 bases). The clonotype originates from a man aged 18 to 29 who received the YFV17D yellow fever vaccine. This sample comprised PBMCs, obtained on the day of the first yellow fever vaccination. The CDR3 reads CASSLFRGQGSQETQYF. The CDR3 nucleotides are TGTGCCAGCAGTTTATTTAGAGGGCAGGGGAGCCAAGAGACCCAGTACTTC.